One and the same sample provided the 25 T cell receptor beta chains below, sequenced in a study of OX40 agonist ivuxolimab in advanced cancers. Clones were read by immunoSEQ multiplex PCR, and TCRdb kept only the in-frame ones, dropping some. Of some 52,000 clones in the sample, 85% to 90% were seen once. Specimen: CD4+ or CD8+ T cells sorted from blood, collected in a trial of the OX40 agonist ivuxolimab. These receptor sequences come from an adult with an advanced solid tumor such as melanoma, head and neck, liver or kidney cancer.

This clone is judged medium-sized. This chain links TRBV6-6 with TRBJ2-7, with D tentatively TRBD1 or TRBD2 (5 bases each). Germline V CDR1 and CDR2: MNHNY, SVGAGI (reference sequence). Deletions cut 5 bases from V and 2 bases from J, with 13 bases between. This CDR3 has 14 amino acids. CDR3 DNA: TGTGCCAGCAGTCGGGACCGACTAACCTACGAGCAGTACTTC. Translated: CASSRDRLTYEQYF.

The chain couples TRBV5-6 to TRBJ1-1; 11 nucleotides line up with TRBD1. The CDR3 is 18 residues long. J gave up 0 bases and V 0 bases, and 7 bases lay outside the gene matches. Germline V gives CDR1 SGHDT, CDR2 YYEEEE. The CDR3 sequence: CASSLVGTGGELNTEAFF. CDR3 nucleotide sequence: TGTGCCAGCAGCTTGGTGGGGACAGGGGGGGAATTGAACACTGAAGCTTTCTTT.

CDR3 coding DNA: TGCGCCAGCAGCTTACAGGAAGGATCTTTTGGAGCTTTCTTT. The encoded protein is CASSLQEGSFGAFF. This rearrangement joins TRBV5-1 to TRBJ1-1, with TRBD1 as a possible D gene (5 bases). V dropped 2 bases and J dropped 10 bases, with 18 bases sitting between them. This CDR3 is built from 14 residues. CDR1 and CDR2 (germline): SGHRS, YFSETQ.

V is TRBV6-1 and J is TRBJ1-1; TRBD1 matches at 10 bases. V was pared by 2 bases and J by 5 bases, with 8 bases of the junction left unmatched. CDR1 and CDR2 from the germline V gene are MNHNS and SASEGT. CDR3 length: 16 residues. CDR3 DNA sequence: TGTGCCAGCAGTGAACCCCGACAGGGGGCAGGTACTGAAGCTTTCTTT. Translated: CASSEPRQGAGTEAFF.

The V call is TRBV27, the J call TRBJ2-5; the match to TRBD1 covers 11 bases. This CDR3 region has 17 residues. Germline CDR1 is MNHEY and CDR2 is SMNVEV (reference sequence). The J segment lost 4 bases and the V segment lost 5 bases, leaving 12 bases of the junction unmatched. Here the CDR3 DNA reads TGTGCCAGCAGTCCAGGAATGAGGACAGGGGGCACAGAGACCCAGTACTTC. It specifies CASSPGMRTGGTETQYF.

J is TRBJ2-2 and V is TRBV27; 12 bases align to TRBD2. CDR3 length: 15 residues. After removal of 7 bases from V and 4 bases from J, the junction contained 4 bases not matched to a gene. Germline values: CDR1 MNHEY, CDR2 SMNVEV (reference sequence). The DNA for the CDR3 is TGTGCCAGCAACCCGACTAGCGGGGGCACCGGGGAGCTGTTTTTT. It translates to CASNPTSGGTGELFF.

The genes are TRBV19 and TRBJ2-6; a weak D match, TRBD2 (6 bases). Trimming pared 7 bases from V and 1 base from J, leaving 20 bases between. The CDR3 loop spans 18 amino acids. Germline CDR1 is LNHDA and CDR2 is SQIVND (reference sequence). CDR3: CASKGPTGTWSGANVLTF. CDR3 bases: TGTGCCAGTAAGGGGCCCACGGGGACTTGGTCTGGGGCCAACGTCCTGACTTTC.

DNA of the CDR3: TGTGCCAGCAGCTCACGACAGGGGGCGGCCACTGAAGCTTTCTTT. This sequence encodes CASSSRQGAATEAFF. The V gene is TRBV5-4, the J gene TRBJ1-1; 10 bases match TRBD1. Trimming took 3 bases from V and 4 from J; bases not matched to a gene: 6. Germline lookup yields CDR1 SGHNT and CDR2 YYREEE (reference sequence). This CDR3 contains 15 residues.

Here the CDR3 reads CAWSVGGEGPQHF. The CDR3 DNA follows: TGTGCCTGGAGTGTAGGGGGGGAGGGGCCCCAGCATTTT. The chain recombines TRBV30 with TRBJ1-5, with D tentatively TRBD1 (6 bases). Germline loops: CDR1 GTSNPN, CDR2 SVGIG (reference sequence). V was trimmed by 0 bases and J by 9 bases, leaving 12 bases between them. There are 13 residues in the CDR3.

CDR3 sequence reads: CASSGAGGLSEQFF. The CDR3 coding sequence is TGTGCCAGCAGCGGGGCGGGGGGGCTTAGTGAGCAGTTCTTC. The chain has TRBV6-5 and TRBJ2-1; 9 bases map to TRBD2. V dropped 6 bases and J dropped 9; count of bases not matched to a gene: 9. Per germline, CDR1 MNHEY and CDR2 SVGAGI. The CDR3 spans 14 residues.

V gene TRBV30 combines with J gene TRBJ1-5; 8 bases are a match to TRBD1. V shed 5 bases and J 2 bases; nucleotides not matched to a gene: 5. The CDR3 has 14 residues. Germline V lookup: CDR1 GTSNPN, CDR2 SVGIG (reference sequence). The DNA of the CDR3 is TGTGCCTGGGACTCAGGGGGCGGCAATCAGCCCCAGCATTTT. This encodes CAWDSGGGNQPQHF.

V and J are TRBV2 and TRBJ2-5; tentatively, D is TRBD2 (5 bases). The CDR3 length is 15 residues. Deletions cut 2 bases from V and 5 bases from J, with 15 bases between. The germline V gene encodes CDR1 SNHLY and CDR2 FYNNEI. CDR3 sequence (DNA): TGTGCCAGCAGTGAATGGCGACGGGGTGGGGAGACCCAGTACTTC. It specifies CASSEWRRGGETQYF.

The rearrangement links TRBV19 to TRBJ2-5; 8 nucleotides line up with TRBD1. Germline trimming cut 1 base from V and 5 bases from J; bases unmatched to any gene: 9. CDR1 and CDR2 from the germline V gene are LNHDA and SQIVND (reference sequence). This CDR3 contains 16 residues. CDR3: CASSIVFQGARETQYF. CDR3 DNA sequence: TGTGCCAGTAGTATAGTCTTCCAGGGGGCGCGGGAGACCCAGTACTTC. The full variable domain, in which reference TRBV19 and TRBJ2-5 provide the parts outside the CDR3, is DGGITQSPKYLFRKEGQNVTLSCEQNLNHDAMYWYRQDPGQGLRLIYYSQIVNDFQKGDIAEGYSVSREKKESFPLTVTSAQKNPTAFYLCASSIVFQGARETQYFGPGTRLLVL.

The rearrangement uses TRBV6-1 and TRBJ1-6; D unclear. The length of the CDR3 is 17 residues. Germline assignment: CDR1 MNHNS and CDR2 SASEGT. V was trimmed by 0 bases and J by 5 bases, leaving 14 bases between them. This chain's CDR3 is CASSEARNVLDNSPLHF. CDR3 DNA sequence: TGTGCCAGCAGTGAAGCCCGGAATGTCCTAGATAATTCACCCCTCCACTTT.

This clone was observed a handful of times. The chain carries TRBV9 and TRBJ2-3, with 7 bases aligning to TRBD2. Germline loops: CDR1 SGDLS, CDR2 YYNGEE. V lost 1 base and J lost 1; bases outside the gene matches: 9. The CDR3 sequence is 17 residues long. The CDR3 sequence: CASSVRPPSGRTDTQYF. The CDR3 DNA reads as TGTGCCAGCAGCGTAAGACCCCCTAGCGGTCGCACAGATACGCAGTATTTT.

This chain uses TRBV28 with TRBJ1-2; no clear D gene. There are 13 residues in the CDR3. Germline-derived CDR1 and CDR2 are MDHEN and SYDVKM. V lost 4 bases, J lost 10 bases, and 16 bases lay in between. The chain's CDR3 is CASSSGIYSSYTF. The CDR3 nucleotides are TGTGCCAGCAGTTCTGGGATCTATTCATCCTACACCTTC.

This chain uses TRBV29-1 with TRBJ1-2, with a tentative D call TRBD1 (5 bases). Between the trimmed V and J ends, which lost 4 bases and 4 bases, there was a span of 16 bases. There are 14 residues in the CDR3. Germline values: CDR1 SQVTM, CDR2 ANQGSEA. Written as DNA, the CDR3 is TGCAGCGTTGGTCCCAGGGATAACCCCTATGGCTACACCTTC. Translating it yields CSVGPRDNPYGYTF.

The chain carries TRBV29-1 and TRBJ2-1; the D gene could be TRBD1 or TRBD2 (5 bases each). CDR1 and CDR2 from the germline V gene are SQVTM and ANQGSEA. The CDR3 loop spans 11 amino acids. V lost 7 bases and J 3 bases, leaving 7 bases between the germline ends. CDR3 region: CSGGFYNEQFF. CDR3 DNA: TGCAGCGGGGGGTTCTACAATGAGCAGTTCTTC.

V usage is TRBV6-5 and J usage is TRBJ2-6; no reliable D call. This CDR3 is 15 amino acids long. Germline CDR1 and CDR2: MNHEY and SVGAGI. V dropped 0 bases and J dropped 2 bases, with 5 bases sitting between them. In nucleotides, the CDR3 is TGTGCCAGCAGTTACTCGAGTCCTGGGGCCAACGTCCTGACTTTC. This codes for CASSYSSPGANVLTF.

This chain joins TRBV25-1 and TRBJ1-1, with D perhaps TRBD1 (5 bases). There are 12 residues in the CDR3. The germline gives CDR1 MGHDK, CDR2 SYGVNS. The ends were cut back, 1 base at V and 8 bases at J, with 8 bases in the middle. CDR3 protein: CASSEWGHEAFF. CDR3 nucleotides: TGTGCCAGCAGTGAATGGGGCCACGAAGCTTTCTTT.

This chain links TRBV6-5 with TRBJ1-1; D is uncertain. The CDR3 is 15 residues long. Per the germline V gene, CDR1 is MNHEY and CDR2 is SVGAGI. The V end lost 0 bases, the J end lost 10 bases, and 18 bases lay between the germline ends. The CDR3 DNA reads as TGTGCCAGCAGTTACTCGCTAGGGCGGGGTGGTGGAGCTTTCTTT. Its translation: CASSYSLGRGGGAFF.

This chain connects TRBV10-3 to TRBJ2-3, with 7 bases identical to TRBD1. Trimming removed 6 bases from V and 3 bases from J; junction bases left unmatched: 6. Germline V CDR1 and CDR2: ENHRY, SYGVKD. The CDR3 consists of 14 residues. As DNA, the CDR3 is TGTGCCATCAGAGACGGGACAGAAACAGATACGCAGTATTTT. It is translated as CAIRDGTETDTQYF.

The chain joins TRBV2 to TRBJ1-5; TRBD1 matches 7 bases. The germline CDR1 and CDR2 sequences are SNHLY and FYNNEI. Losses at the gene ends were 8 bases for V and 0 bases for J; bases not matched to a gene: 7. The CDR3 consists of 15 residues. The CDR3 loop reads CASQGGWGSNQPQHF. CDR3 DNA: TGTGCCAGCCAGGGGGGATGGGGTAGCAATCAGCCCCAGCATTTT.

The chain couples TRBV30 to TRBJ1-2, with D perhaps TRBD1 (5 bases). The CDR3 runs to 14 residues. Germline CDR1 reads GTSNPN; CDR2 reads SVGIG (reference sequence). Trimming took off 4 bases at V and 4 bases at J, with 16 bases between the two ends. In DNA, the CDR3 is TGTGCCTGGACCCCGGGGGGAGACTTCTATGGCTACACCTTC. Its translation is CAWTPGGDFYGYTF.

The chain links TRBV18 to TRBJ1-2; D possibly corresponds to TRBD1 (6 bases). Germline assignment: CDR1 KGHSH and CDR2 LQKENI. The CDR3 is 16 amino acids. V lost 3 bases and J lost 4, with 18 bases in between. CDR3 bases: TGTGCCAGCTCACCGCGGACAGCGGGACTCGGCTATGGCTACACCTTC. The encoded protein is CASSPRTAGLGYGYTF.